Detailed here is one T cell receptor beta chain. The antigen is not known. Assay: immunoSEQ multiplex PCR; the TCRdb copy retains only in-frame clones and omits some. The sample lists around 100,000 clones, roughly 89% occurring once. This entry is derived from a study of a mutant IDH1 vaccine in newly diagnosed glioma. Trimming left V 3 bases short and J 13 bases short, with 18 bases between. The length of the CDR3 is 13 residues. Germline V gene data show CDR1 as LNHDA and CDR2 as SQIVND (reference sequence). The time point is: week 47, end of study. Vaccine doses each comprised 300 ug of mutant IDH1 20-mer peptide, with topical imiquimod. Donors' newly diagnosed IDH1-mutant WHO grade 3 or 4 astrocytomas lacked nuclear ATRX.

The chain carries TRBV19 and TRBJ1-1; TRBD1 is a possible D gene (6 bases). The receptor was isolated from a woman aged 50 to 60 with glioma. Sequenced here: PBMCs, sampled from a glioma patient whose treatment included an IDH1 peptide vaccine. CDR3 protein: CASSIEGGGEHFF. The CDR3 region has the DNA TGTGCCAGTAGTATCGAGGGAGGGGGAGAGCATTTCTTT. Using reference TRBV19 and TRBJ1-1 for the parts outside the CDR3, the full variable domain is DGGITQSPKYLFRKEGQNVTLSCEQNLNHDAMYWYRQDPGQGLRLIYYSQIVNDFQKGDIAEGYSVSREKKESFPLTVTSAQKNPTAFYLCASSIEGGGEHFFGQGTRLTVV.